One T cell receptor beta chain is described in this entry. These data originate in a study of blood T cell repertoires in COVID-19. As for the study in general: Researchers got acute and convalescent COVID-19 samples from the United States, Italy and Spain. The analysed material was cDNA or gDNA that came from T cells, B-cell-depleted T cells, or PBMCs.

CDR1 and CDR2 (germline): MNHEY, SMNVEV (reference sequence). The trim removed 5 bases at V and 0 bases at J, leaving 4 bases unmatched. This CDR3 comprises 15 residues. Authors' analysis steps: From reference gene primer amplification, estimates of nucleated cell counts were derived. TCRdb keeps only in-frame clones here, not all; method: immunoSEQ multiplex PCR. V, J and clone size are those of that table, while D and trimming were read from the DNA. The sample shows 35,000 or so clones, about nine tenths of them seen only once. The gene calls are TRBV27 and TRBJ2-1, with 7 bases aligning to TRBD1. The TCR comes from a human donor in a cohort sampled during active COVID-19. Sample: peripheral blood. CDR3 sequence reads: CASSVRDSSYNEQFF. DNA for the CDR3: TGTGCCAGCAGTGTCCGGGACAGCTCCTACAATGAGCAGTTCTTC.